The 14 T cell receptor beta chains below all came from one sample that was sequenced in a study of shared clonotypes between healthy human individuals. Some clones are missing from TCRdb's copy, which holds only in-frame ones; the method was immunoSEQ multiplex PCR. In the table there are 2,500,000 or so clones, over 85% of which are singletons. Sequenced: naive CD4+ T cells sorted from blood. Indicated subset: CD45RA+ positively selected. These receptors came from a man aged 18 to 29 in good health.

The rearrangement joins TRBV15 to TRBJ2-3; D remains unclear. Per germline, CDR1 LNHNV and CDR2 YYDKDF (reference sequence). Trimming removed 3 bases at V and 3 bases at J, with 7 bases between. The CDR3 is 13 residues long. The CDR3 DNA is TGTGCCACCAGCAGGGATAATACAGATACGCAGTATTTT. Residues: CATSRDNTDTQYF.

As for this clone: Other DNA sequences from this sample encode an identical CDR3 as well. This chain joins TRBV29-1 and TRBJ2-3, with D possibly matching TRBD1 (6 bases). The CDR3 contains 12 residues. CDR1 and CDR2 (germline): SQVTM, ANQGSEA. V was pared by 6 bases and J by 2 bases, with 9 bases between. The CDR3: CSVGQSTDTQYF. CDR3 DNA: TGCAGCGTCGGACAGTCCACAGATACGCAGTATTTT.

The CDR3 sequence: CASSGVRDEAFF. DNA for the CDR3: TGTGCCAGTAGCGGCGTCCGAGATGAAGCTTTCTTT. The chain combines TRBV7-6 with TRBJ1-1; D unresolved. The CDR3 sequence is 12 residues long. Looked up from germline, CDR1 is SGHVS and CDR2 is FNYEAQ. V dropped 9 bases and J dropped 7 bases, with 15 bases sitting between them.

V gene TRBV20-1 combines with J gene TRBJ2-1; D possibly matches TRBD1 or TRBD2 (5 bases each). Looked up from germline, CDR1 is DFQATT and CDR2 is SNEGSKA (reference sequence). The V end was cut by 7 bases, the J end by 9 bases, with 13 bases between. There are 11 residues in the CDR3. The CDR3: CSEGRVGEQFF. The CDR3 DNA follows: TGCAGTGAGGGGAGAGTCGGTGAGCAGTTCTTC.

The gene calls are TRBV11-2 and TRBJ2-7, with a possible D match to TRBD2 (5 bases). Germline V gives CDR1 SGHAT, CDR2 FQNNGV. With 1 base removed from V and 2 bases from J, the gap between germline ends came to 15 bases. The CDR3 covers 16 residues. CDR3 amino acids: CASSLVVLGLAYEQYF. The DNA for the CDR3 is TGTGCCAGCAGCTTAGTCGTCCTCGGACTTGCCTACGAGCAGTACTTC.

CDR3 amino acids: CASSGGTGTLRAQYF. The CDR3 nucleotides read TGCGCCAGCAGCGGCGGGACAGGGACCCTTCGGGCCCAGTACTTC. V is TRBV5-1 and J is TRBJ2-5; 9 nucleotides agree with TRBD1. After removal of 4 bases from V and 9 bases from J, the junction contained 13 bases not matched to a gene. Germline V gives CDR1 SGHRS, CDR2 YFSETQ. There are 15 residues in the CDR3.

The gene calls are TRBV19 and TRBJ2-3; possible D gene TRBD1, 5 bases. Per the germline V gene, CDR1 is LNHDA and CDR2 is SQIVND (reference sequence). The CDR3 runs 13 residues. V lost 4 bases to trimming and J lost 6 bases, with 11 bases between them. The DNA for the CDR3 is TGTGCCAGTAGTAGCCTAGGGGCGGATACGCAGTATTTT. Translated: CASSSLGADTQYF. Complete variable domain (other parts from reference TRBV19 and TRBJ2-3): DGGITQSPKYLFRKEGQNVTLSCEQNLNHDAMYWYRQDPGQGLRLIYYSQIVNDFQKGDIAEGYSVSREKKESFPLTVTSAQKNPTAFYLCASSSLGADTQYFGPGTRLTVL.

The chain has TRBV11-2 and TRBJ2-4; no definite D call. Germline V gene data show CDR1 as SGHAT and CDR2 as FQNNGV. This CDR3 region has 14 residues. V shed 4 bases and J shed 6 bases, with 13 bases lying between them. The CDR3 bases are TGTGCCAGCAGCTCCTCCCTATTTACAAACATTCAGTACTTC. Translation: CASSSSLFTNIQYF.

This rearrangement joins TRBV19 to TRBJ2-1; 8 nucleotides match TRBD2. Germline CDR1 is LNHDA and CDR2 is SQIVND (reference sequence). This CDR3 has 15 residues. The trim removed 5 bases at V and 6 bases at J, leaving 9 bases unmatched. The CDR3 DNA reads TGTGCCAGTAGTCCGGCGGGGGGCAGAGTCAATGAGCAGTTCTTC. Its protein product is CASSPAGGRVNEQFF.

This chain uses TRBV7-2 with TRBJ2-3, with D hard to call. CDR3 length: 14 residues. Deletions cut 3 bases from V and 4 bases from J, with 11 bases between. Germline V gene lookup returns CDR1 SGHTA and CDR2 FQGNSA. The DNA of the CDR3 is TGTGCCAGCAGCTTGGAGACTCTGGCAGATACGCAGTATTTT. It yields the protein CASSLETLADTQYF.

This clone was picked up one time. The gene calls are TRBV12-2 and TRBJ2-7. TRBV12-2 is described as a pseudogene. This CDR3 comprises 15 residues. CDR3 sequence reads: CASRPGTETSYEQYF. CDR3 nucleotide sequence: TGTGCAAGTCGCCCCGGGACCGAGACATCCTACGAGCAGTACTTC.

The chain combines TRBV11-2 with TRBJ2-5, with D maybe TRBD2 (6 bases). CDR3 length: 14 residues. V shed 3 bases and J shed 1 base, with 9 bases lying between them. Germline V CDR1 and CDR2: SGHAT, FQNNGV. The chain's CDR3 is CASSFRRGQETQYF. The CDR3 bases are TGTGCCAGCAGCTTCAGGCGGGGCCAAGAGACCCAGTACTTC.

The V and J genes are TRBV7-2 and TRBJ2-7; D perhaps matches TRBD2 (6 bases). The V gene's germline CDR1 is SGHTA and CDR2 FQGNSA. Trimming removed 4 bases at V and 1 base at J, with 11 bases between. The CDR3 is 14 residues long. The CDR3, as DNA: TGTGCCAGCAGCTCTCAGGAGGGGTCCTACGAGCAGTACTTC. Amino acid sequence: CASSSQEGSYEQYF.

This chain uses TRBV2 with TRBJ1-6; D ambiguous. From germline, CDR1 is SNHLY and CDR2 FYNNEI. The CDR3 covers 13 residues. The V gene lost 2 bases and the J gene lost 9 bases, with 8 bases spanning the gap. CDR3 sequence: CASSESVGSPLHF. CDR3 DNA: TGTGCCAGCAGTGAATCGGTGGGTTCACCCCTCCACTTT.